The 28 T cell receptor beta chains listed next were all sequenced from one sample in a study of quantifying T cell responses using KT2 cells. Across the study: Reverse transcription used primers in the TCR alpha and beta constant regions.

A single-stranded UMI oligo with SP2 sequence was ligated to cDNA 3' ends. The first PCR ran 4 to 5 cycles with an equimolar RC1.1 and RC1.2 beta primer mix. In TCRdb, the UMI-ligation and nested PCR reads were re-called with MiXCR into one record per CDR3 protein. Among some 50,000 distinct CDR3 sequences listed, around a tenth were seen once. The sample taken for sequencing was PBMCs spiked with cells of the T cell clone KT2. Receptors were obtained from a human donor.

The chain is built from TRBV28 and TRBJ1-5; unclear D gene. V dropped 2 bases and J dropped 0 bases, with 14 bases sitting between them. Germline values: CDR1 MDHEN, CDR2 SYDVKM. This CDR3 has 17 amino acids. The CDR3 loop reads CASSLTGTSYSNQPQHF. Written as DNA, the CDR3 is TGTGCCAGCAGTTTAACGGGAACTTCATATAGCAATCAGCCCCAGCATTTT.

About this clonotype: One end of the junction varies from germline; a read error may be responsible. The V gene is TRBV13, the J gene TRBJ2-5; 8 bases map to TRBD2. This CDR3 contains 15 residues. In germline, CDR1 is PRHDT, CDR2 FYEKMQ (reference sequence). CDR3 bases: TGTGCCAGCAGCGTAGGAACTAGCGGACAAGAGACCCAGTACTTC. Protein: CASSVGTSGQETQYF.

This clonotype was detected a few times. V and J are TRBV11-2 and TRBJ2-5, with D unresolved. The germline V and J ends were trimmed by 0 bases and 0 bases, with 8 bases remaining between them. The CDR3 extends over 15 amino acids. CDR1 SGHAT and CDR2 FQNNGV come from the germline V gene. In DNA form, the CDR3 reads TGTGCCAGCAGCTTAGATCTGGCCTACCAAGAGACCCAGTACTTC. Residues: CASSLDLAYQETQYF.

The chain employs TRBV7-9 and TRBJ2-3, with 11 nucleotides matching TRBD2. Trimming cost V 4 bases and J 6 bases; bases outside gene matches: 9. Germline V gene lookup returns CDR1 SEHNR and CDR2 FQNEAQ (reference sequence). The length of the CDR3 is 16 residues. The DNA of the CDR3 is TGTGCCAGCAGCTCGAGACTAGCGGGAAGCGGGGATACGCAGTATTTT. This gives the protein CASSSRLAGSGDTQYF.

This clonotype was recorded once. The rearrangement uses TRBV7-9 and TRBJ2-3, with D possibly TRBD2 on 5 matching bases. The CDR3 spans 17 residues. CDR1 is SEHNR, CDR2 FQNEAQ, per germline (reference sequence). Trimming shortened V by 5 bases and J by 0 bases, and 18 bases separated the two germline ends. CDR3 bases: TGTGCCAGCAGCCTCCTGCTCGGGCGGGCCAGCACAGATACGCAGTATTTT. This translates into CASSLLLGRASTDTQYF. Full variable domain (missing parts from reference TRBV7-9 and TRBJ2-3): DTGVSQNPRHKITKRGQNVTFRCDPISEHNRLYWYRQTLGQGPEFLTYFQNEAQLEKSRLLSDRFSAERPKGSFSTLEIQRTEQGDSAMYLCASSLLLGRASTDTQYFGPGTRLTVL.

The V call is TRBV7-9, the J call TRBJ2-1; D is undetermined. CDR3 length equals 16 residues. Germline assignment: CDR1 SEHNR and CDR2 FQNEAQ (reference sequence). V lost 5 bases to trimming and J lost 2 bases, with 16 bases between them. The CDR3 spells CASSRFKARTYNEQFF. The DNA for the CDR3 is TGTGCCAGCAGCCGATTTAAAGCCCGTACCTACAATGAGCAGTTCTTC.

This clonotype was seen more than once but under ten times. This chain connects TRBV30 to TRBJ1-1; TRBD1 agrees at 9 bases. The CDR3 loop spans 15 amino acids. Trimming at V came to 2 bases and at J to 5 bases, leaving 9 bases not matched to a gene. The V gene's germline CDR1 is GTSNPN and CDR2 SVGIG (reference sequence). CDR3 nucleotides: TGTGCCTGGAGTCCGGGACAGGGTGAGGGTACTGAAGCTTTCTTT. Residues: CAWSPGQGEGTEAFF.

The J gene is TRBJ1-5, the V gene TRBV28; D perhaps matches TRBD1 (5 bases). The CDR3 consists of 14 residues. The V and J ends lost 2 bases and 7 bases respectively, with 12 bases between them. Germline V gene sequence: CDR1 MDHEN, CDR2 SYDVKM. The CDR3 DNA is TGTGCCAGCAGTTTAGATCGGGGGATACAGCCCCAGCATTTT. It yields the protein CASSLDRGIQPQHF.

The table lists this clonotype with a few counts. The rearrangement uses TRBV20-1 and TRBJ2-5; D not certain. The germline V and J ends were trimmed by 5 bases and 5 bases, with 12 bases remaining between them. In germline, CDR1 is DFQATT, CDR2 SNEGSKA (reference sequence). This CDR3 has 12 amino acids. The CDR3 coding sequence is TGCAGTGCTGAAGAGAGACGGGAGACCCAGTACTTC. This codes for CSAEERRETQYF.

By share, this clonotype ranks as medium-sized. The V call is TRBV4-2, the J call TRBJ1-1, with TRBD1 as a possible D gene (6 bases). CDR1 and CDR2 from the germline V gene are LGHNA and YNFKEQ. Trimming took 5 bases from V and 1 from J, leaving 14 bases between them. CDR3 length: 15 residues. The CDR3 nucleotides are TGTGCCAGCAGCGCCAACCCGGGACAGAACACTGAAGCTTTCTTT. Its translation: CASSANPGQNTEAFF.

The table lists this clonotype with many counts. The gene calls are TRBV12-3 or TRBV12-4 and TRBJ1-1; 10 bases are a match to TRBD1. J lost 10 bases, V lost 6 bases, and 5 bases had no gene match. The length of the CDR3 is 12 residues. The CDR3 sequence is CASRRQGAGAFF. DNA for the CDR3: TGTGCCAGCAGGAGACAGGGGGCAGGAGCTTTCTTT.

This clonotype was detected a few times. The J gene is TRBJ2-3, the V gene TRBV7-6, with no clear D. This CDR3 comprises 12 residues. Deletions cut 6 bases from V and 6 bases from J, with 10 bases between. Germline V gene data show CDR1 as SGHVS and CDR2 as FNYEAQ. The CDR3: CASSSPVDTQYF. The CDR3 DNA reads TGTGCCAGCAGTTCCCCAGTGGATACGCAGTATTTT.

In this sample, this clonotype turned up a few times. This chain links TRBV2 with TRBJ1-4; D possibly corresponds to TRBD1 (6 bases). CDR1 and CDR2 (germline): SNHLY, FYNNEI. This CDR3 is built from 13 residues. V lost 8 bases and J lost 8, with 15 bases in between. The CDR3 nucleotides are TGTGCCAGCCAACAGGGAGGGGGAGAAAAACTGTTTTTT. As protein: CASQQGGGEKLFF. The complete variable domain, with remaining parts taken from reference TRBV2 and TRBJ1-4, reads EPEVTQTPSHQVTQMGQEVILRCVPISNHLYFYWYRQILGQKVEFLVSFYNNEISEKSEIFDDQFSVERPDGSNFTLKIRSTKLEDSAMYFCASQQGGGEKLFFGSGTQLSVL.

This chain joins TRBV18 and TRBJ2-7, with D tentatively TRBD2 (6 bases). CDR1 KGHSH and CDR2 LQKENI come from the germline V gene. CDR3 length: 18 residues. The germline V and J ends were trimmed by 5 bases and 5 bases, with 28 bases remaining between them. In DNA, the CDR3 is TGTGCCAGCTCATCGGGACTGCTAAGCGTGGGTAAAGTCCACGAGCAGTACTTC. It is translated as CASSSGLLSVGKVHEQYF.

The genes are TRBV12-3 or TRBV12-4 and TRBJ2-2, with no clear D. V was pared by 0 bases and J by 2 bases, with 7 bases between. The CDR3 has 15 residues. The CDR3 sequence is CASSLAPANTGELFF. CDR3 coding DNA: TGTGCCAGCAGTTTAGCCCCAGCAAACACCGGGGAGCTGTTTTTT.

This clonotype was found a few times. The genes are TRBV19 and TRBJ2-1; unclear D gene. Trimming cost V 6 bases and J 12 bases, with 18 bases left between them. The germline V gene has CDR1 LNHDA and CDR2 SQIVND (reference sequence). The CDR3 spans 13 residues. The CDR3 sequence is CASSPVGLSGQFF. The CDR3 region has the DNA TGTGCCAGTAGCCCCGTTGGTCTTTCGGGGCAGTTCTTC. The whole variable domain, filled in from reference TRBV19 and TRBJ2-1, reads DGGITQSPKYLFRKEGQNVTLSCEQNLNHDAMYWYRQDPGQGLRLIYYSQIVNDFQKGDIAEGYSVSREKKESFPLTVTSAQKNPTAFYLCASSPVGLSGQFFGPGTRLTVL.

There are a few counts of this clonotype. The gene calls are TRBV5-6 and TRBJ1-6; tentative D call: TRBD1 (5 bases). Trimming stripped 0 bases from V and 4 bases from J, with 11 bases between. Germline V gene lookup returns CDR1 SGHDT and CDR2 YYEEEE. The CDR3 spans 16 residues. The CDR3, as DNA: TGTGCCAGCAGCTTGGGTGTCAACAGGTATAATTCACCCCTCCACTTT. As protein: CASSLGVNRYNSPLHF.

This clonotype was seen at least ten times. The chain recombines TRBV5-1 with TRBJ2-7; TRBD2 matches at 7 bases. The germline V gene has CDR1 SGHRS and CDR2 YFSETQ. With V trimmed by 5 bases and J by 0 bases, 5 bases remained unmatched. This CDR3 region has 14 residues. The CDR3 reads CASREGGSSYEQYF. The DNA of the CDR3 is TGCGCCAGCAGAGAGGGAGGGAGCTCCTACGAGCAGTACTTC.

This clonotype was counted between two and nine times. V is TRBV2 and J is TRBJ2-1, with 11 bases matching TRBD2. The CDR3 is made up of 14 amino acids. The V and J ends lost 8 bases and 3 bases, in that order; junction bases with no gene match: 3. CDR1 and CDR2 from the germline V gene are SNHLY and FYNNEI. CDR3 bases: TGTGCCAGCGACGGACTAGCGGGCTACAATGAGCAGTTCTTC. Protein sequence: CASDGLAGYNEQFF.

The table lists this clonotype with many counts. The chain carries TRBV7-9 and TRBJ2-3; 10 bases fit TRBD2. The V gene end was trimmed by 3 bases and the J gene end by 2 bases; junction bases not matched to a gene: 5. The germline CDR1 and CDR2 sequences are SEHNR and FQNEAQ (reference sequence). The CDR3 is 16 amino acids. The CDR3 is CASSFVAGGNTDTQYF. CDR3 bases: TGTGCCAGCAGCTTCGTAGCGGGAGGTAACACAGATACGCAGTATTTT.

The gene calls are TRBV6-5 and TRBJ2-1; 12 bases map to TRBD2. V was pared by 6 bases and J by 5 bases, with 20 bases of the junction left unmatched. The CDR3 consists of 20 residues. Germline values: CDR1 MNHEY, CDR2 SVGAGI. As DNA, the CDR3 is TGTGCCAGCAGCCTCCCCAGACTAGCGGGGGAGTTATCTAGGAACAATGAGCAGTTCTTC. Protein: CASSLPRLAGELSRNNEQFF.

The chain couples TRBV4-1 to TRBJ2-5; 7 bases align to TRBD1. This CDR3 is built from 16 residues. Per germline, CDR1 MGHRA and CDR2 YSYEKL. The V segment lost 4 bases and the J segment 5 bases; nucleotides outside the gene matches: 13. The CDR3 region is CASSPAKGARGETQYF. CDR3 bases: TGCGCCAGCAGCCCGGCGAAGGGGGCGAGGGGGGAGACCCAGTACTTC.

The V call is TRBV5-1, the J call TRBJ2-1; 12 nucleotides line up with TRBD2. The germline V gene has CDR1 SGHRS and CDR2 YFSETQ. The CDR3 loop spans 15 amino acids. J was trimmed by 6 bases and V by 4 bases; bases with no gene match: 5. The CDR3 region is CASSALAGGLNEQFF. CDR3 nucleotide sequence: TGCGCCAGCAGCGCACTAGCGGGAGGACTCAATGAGCAGTTCTTC. The full variable domain, with the rest looked up from reference TRBV5-1 and TRBJ2-1, is KAGVTQTPRYLIKTRGQQVTLSCSPISGHRSVSWYQQTPGQGLQFLFEYFSETQRNKGNFPGRFSGRQFSNSRSEMNVSTLELGDSALYLCASSALAGGLNEQFFGPGTRLTVL.

This clonotype was observed a few times. The rearrangement uses TRBV20-1 and TRBJ1-1, with a weak D call TRBD1 (5 bases). The length of the CDR3 is 12 residues. CDR1 is DFQATT, CDR2 SNEGSKA, per germline (reference sequence). V gave up 6 bases and J gave up 6 bases, with 14 bases separating them. CDR3 in DNA: TGCAGTGCATACCGGGACTCACCTGAAGCTTTCTTT. It translates to CSAYRDSPEAFF.

This clonotype was counted once. A read error is possible here, since a much larger clone lies one base away. The chain joins TRBV5-4 to TRBJ1-1; D is unresolved. Germline CDR1 SGHNT, CDR2 YYREEE (reference sequence). The CDR3 runs to 13 residues. The CDR3 DNA sequence: TGTGCCAGCAGGTTGGGAGGGAACACTGAAGCTTTCTTT. Its protein product is CASRLGGNTEAFF.

The table lists this clonotype with many counts. V is TRBV7-6 and J is TRBJ2-3; tentatively, D is TRBD1 (6 bases). From germline, CDR1 is SGHVS and CDR2 FNYEAQ. This CDR3 has 15 amino acids. V dropped 5 bases and J dropped 2 bases, with 14 bases sitting between them. The CDR3 spells CASSRSTGPTDTQYF. CDR3 DNA: TGTGCCAGCAGCAGATCGACAGGCCCCACAGATACGCAGTATTTT.

This clonotype was observed a handful of times. V usage is TRBV12-3 or TRBV12-4 and J usage is TRBJ2-3, with D unresolved. The CDR3 is 13 residues long. The V end was cut by 8 bases, the J end by 5 bases, with 14 bases between. CDR3 protein: CASGSSAGDTQYF. The CDR3 coding sequence is TGTGCCAGCGGGTCATCTGCCGGAGATACGCAGTATTTT.

This clonotype was picked up a small number of times. J is TRBJ2-2 and V is TRBV7-3; 9 positions match TRBD2. CDR3 length: 16 amino acids. Germline CDR1 is SGHTA and CDR2 is FQGTGA. The junction had 8 bases not matched to a gene; V was cut back by 5 bases and J by 4 bases. CDR3 residues: CASSVPGLAATGELFF. The DNA for the CDR3 is TGTGCCAGCAGCGTACCGGGACTAGCAGCCACCGGGGAGCTGTTTTTT.